Only one count was recorded for the clone carrying this T cell receptor beta chain. This sample stems from a study of T-cell memory formation after mild COVID-19. The wider study: For the most part, TCR clusters were specific to one donor.

TCRdb re-called the 5' RACE reads through MiXCR, storing one row per CDR3 protein. The data show hundreds of thousands of distinct CDR3 sequences, about 20% seen once. This CDR3 has 15 residues. Trimming cost V 3 bases and J 3 bases; bases outside gene matches: 7. Germline CDR1 MNHEY, CDR2 SMNVEV (reference sequence). The clonotype was recovered from an adult woman who had mild COVID-19 (a few samples of this study predate the infection). Cell type and time point are not known. The rearrangement uses TRBV27 and TRBJ2-5, with 7 positions matching TRBD2. Sequencing was carried out using PBMCs or a T cell subset sorted from them (not recorded which). CDR3 coding DNA: TGTGCCAGCAGTTTGGGCGGGAGTGGTAAAGAGACCCAGTACTTC. Protein: CASSLGGSGKETQYF.